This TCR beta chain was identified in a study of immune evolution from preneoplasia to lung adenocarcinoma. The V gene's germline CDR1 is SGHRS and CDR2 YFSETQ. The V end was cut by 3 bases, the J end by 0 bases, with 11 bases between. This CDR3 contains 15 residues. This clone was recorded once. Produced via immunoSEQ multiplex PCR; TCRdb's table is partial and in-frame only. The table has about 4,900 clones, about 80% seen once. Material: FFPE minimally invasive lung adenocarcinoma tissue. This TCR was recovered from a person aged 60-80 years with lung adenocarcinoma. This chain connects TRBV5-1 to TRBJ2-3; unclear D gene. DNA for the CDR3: TGCGCCAGCAGCTCGGACGTTACTAGCACAGATACGCAGTATTTT. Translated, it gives CASSSDVTSTDTQYF.